These 29 T cell receptor beta chains were all obtained from the same sample, sequenced in a study of blood T cell repertoires in COVID-19. Only in-frame clones appear in the TCRdb table, and some are missing; sequencing was by immunoSEQ multiplex PCR. The table has 360,000 or so clones, 87% seen once. Sequencing input: PBMCs or T cells enriched from blood (not recorded which). All receptors derive from a woman younger than 45 who had recovered from COVID-19.

This chain uses TRBV27 with TRBJ2-7, with 12 bases matching TRBD2. The junction had 0 bases not matched to a gene; V was cut back by 4 bases and J by 5 bases. CDR1 is MNHEY and CDR2 is SMNVEV in the germline V gene (reference sequence). CDR3 length equals 13 residues. CDR3 DNA sequence: TGTGCCAGCAGTTGGACTAGCGGGAACGAGCAGTACTTC. Amino acids: CASSWTSGNEQYF.

V and J are TRBV11-2 and TRBJ1-2; 12 bases map to TRBD1. The CDR3 is 15 residues long. CDR1 and CDR2 from the germline V gene are SGHAT and FQNNGV. V trimming: 1 base; J trimming: 7 bases; junction bases outside the gene matches: 4. CDR3 DNA: TGTGCCAGCAGCTTAGGGGGACAGGGGGCGCTTGGCTACACCTTC. Translated, it gives CASSLGGQGALGYTF.

The rearrangement joins TRBV30 to TRBJ1-1; 7 bases are shared with TRBD1. The CDR3 is 13 amino acids. Germline CDR1 is GTSNPN and CDR2 is SVGIG (reference sequence). V was clipped by 4 bases and J by 1 base; unmatched bases: 3. CDR3 loop: CAWMGQQNTEAFF. The CDR3 DNA is TGTGCCTGGATGGGACAGCAGAACACTGAAGCTTTCTTT.

On this clone itself: One junction end disagrees with the germline gene, perhaps due to a read error. The chain has TRBV7-8 and TRBJ2-2, with TRBD2 as a possible D gene (6 bases). Germline CDR1 SGHVS, CDR2 FQNEAQ. The CDR3 totals 14 residues. CDR3 sequence: CASGLGGLTGELFF. CDR3 DNA sequence: TGTGCCAGCGGCTTGGGGGGACTCACCGGGGAGCTGTTTTTT.

V gene TRBV7-2 combines with J gene TRBJ2-1, with TRBD1 matching over 8 bases. CDR1 and CDR2 from the germline V gene are SGHTA and FQGNSA. With V trimmed by 6 bases and J by 0 bases, 4 bases remained unmatched. CDR3 size: 15 residues. The CDR3 sequence: CASRNDRGSYNEQFF. The CDR3 DNA reads TGTGCCAGCAGGAACGACAGGGGCTCCTACAATGAGCAGTTCTTC.

CDR3 residues: CASSPGLAAHNEQFF. The CDR3 coding sequence is TGTGCCAGCAGCCCGGGACTAGCGGCTCACAATGAGCAGTTCTTC. The chain couples TRBV11-2 to TRBJ2-1; TRBD2 aligns across 11 bases. The V gene end was trimmed by 5 bases and the J gene end by 5 bases; junction bases not matched to a gene: 5. The CDR3 runs to 15 residues. Germline V gene sequence: CDR1 SGHAT, CDR2 FQNNGV.

The chain is built from TRBV7-9 and TRBJ1-1; weak D call: TRBD1 (5 bases). The germline gives CDR1 SEHNR, CDR2 FQNEAQ (reference sequence). With 1 base removed from V and 5 bases from J, the gap between germline ends came to 14 bases. The CDR3 length is 15 residues. The CDR3 nucleotides are TGTGCCAGCAGCTTAGTTGGCCACGGGGGGACTGAAGCTTTCTTT. Encoded protein: CASSLVGHGGTEAFF.

The chain joins TRBV9 to TRBJ2-3; D possibly corresponds to TRBD1 (5 bases). V was trimmed by 4 bases and J by 3 bases, leaving 15 bases between them. The germline V gene encodes CDR1 SGDLS and CDR2 YYNGEE. The CDR3 consists of 15 residues. The CDR3 region is CASSPGAMRTDTQYF. In DNA, the CDR3 is TGTGCCAGCAGCCCTGGGGCTATGAGAACAGATACGCAGTATTTT. Variable domain in full (rest from reference TRBV9 and TRBJ2-3): DSGVTQTPKHLITATGQRVTLRCSPRSGDLSVYWYQQSLDQGLQFLIQYYNGEERAKGNILERFSAQQFPDLHSELNLSSLELGDSALYFCASSPGAMRTDTQYFGPGTRLTVL.

The chain couples TRBV2 to TRBJ1-1, with unresolved D. The V gene's germline CDR1 is SNHLY and CDR2 FYNNEI. The CDR3 consists of 13 residues. The V gene lost 3 bases and the J gene lost 0 bases, with 5 bases spanning the gap. CDR3 amino acids: CASSEAVNTEAFF. In nucleotides, the CDR3 is TGTGCCAGCAGTGAGGCCGTGAACACTGAAGCTTTCTTT.

This clone was picked up one time. The chain uses TRBV28 and TRBJ1-5; weak D call: TRBD1 (5 bases). Looked up from germline, CDR1 is MDHEN and CDR2 is SYDVKM. Trimming pared 7 bases from V and 5 bases from J, leaving 15 bases between. The CDR3 extends over 14 amino acids. In DNA, the CDR3 is TGTGCCAGCACCCGAGGGGAGGGTCATCAGCCCCAGCATTTT. The encoded protein is CASTRGEGHQPQHF.

The gene calls are TRBV7-9 and TRBJ1-4; possibly TRBD1 for D (6 bases). The germline V and J ends were trimmed by 5 bases and 2 bases, with 15 bases remaining between them. CDR3 length: 16 residues. CDR1 is SEHNR, CDR2 FQNEAQ, per germline (reference sequence). For the CDR3, the DNA is TGTGCCAGCAGCCCAATGGGGGGGCGGACTAATGAAAAACTGTTTTTT. This gives the protein CASSPMGGRTNEKLFF.

The chain carries TRBV5-1 and TRBJ2-3; 13 nucleotides align to TRBD2. Germline V gene data show CDR1 as SGHRS and CDR2 as YFSETQ. J was trimmed by 4 bases and V by 5 bases; bases with no gene match: 7. This CDR3 region has 16 residues. The CDR3 coding sequence is TGCGCCAGCAGTTCTCCCACTAGCGGGAGGGCAGATACGCAGTATTTT. Encoded protein: CASSSPTSGRADTQYF. Full variable domain (outside the CDR3, taken from reference TRBV5-1 and TRBJ2-3): KAGVTQTPRYLIKTRGQQVTLSCSPISGHRSVSWYQQTPGQGLQFLFEYFSETQRNKGNFPGRFSGRQFSNSRSEMNVSTLELGDSALYLCASSSPTSGRADTQYFGPGTRLTVL.

The V gene is TRBV27, the J gene TRBJ2-7; 8 bases agree with TRBD2. This CDR3 is built from 15 residues. V dropped 5 bases and J dropped 2; count of bases not matched to a gene: 8. The V gene's germline CDR1 is MNHEY and CDR2 SMNVEV (reference sequence). CDR3 sequence: CASSPMNSGAYEQYF. The DNA of the CDR3 is TGTGCCAGCAGTCCCATGAATAGCGGGGCCTACGAGCAGTACTTC.

The chain is built from TRBV28 and TRBJ1-5, with D uncertain. The germline V gene has CDR1 MDHEN and CDR2 SYDVKM. CDR3 size: 15 residues. V dropped 5 bases and J dropped 0 bases, with 11 bases sitting between them. The CDR3 nucleotides are TGTGCCAGCAGTCCACTAGTACATAGCAATCAGCCCCAGCATTTT. This sequence encodes CASSPLVHSNQPQHF.

This chain links TRBV4-1 with TRBJ2-1, with TRBD2 as a possible D gene (5 bases). V was shortened by 1 base and J by 6 bases, with 16 bases between the two germline ends. Germline CDR1 and CDR2: MGHRA and YSYEKL. The CDR3 consists of 16 residues. CDR3 sequence: CASSQVGRRLINEQFF. CDR3 sequence (DNA): TGCGCCAGCAGCCAAGTGGGGAGAAGATTGATCAATGAGCAGTTCTTC.

The J gene is TRBJ2-7, the V gene TRBV2; 11 bases are shared with TRBD2. Losses at the gene ends were 5 bases for V and 5 bases for J; bases not matched to a gene: 5. The CDR3 sequence is 14 residues long. Germline assignment: CDR1 SNHLY and CDR2 FYNNEI. CDR3 DNA: TGTGCCAGCAGTTCTAGCGGGAGGAACGACGAGCAGTACTTC. Its protein is CASSSSGRNDEQYF.

This clone came up once. This rearrangement joins TRBV28 to TRBJ2-7; tentatively, D is TRBD1 (6 bases). This CDR3 contains 15 residues. Per germline, CDR1 MDHEN and CDR2 SYDVKM. Trimming shortened V by 4 bases and J by 2 bases, and 15 bases separated the two germline ends. The CDR3 spells CASSSRQEVAYEQYF. The CDR3 region has the DNA TGTGCCAGCAGTTCGAGACAGGAGGTCGCCTACGAGCAGTACTTC. Combining the CDR3 with reference TRBV28 and TRBJ2-7 gives the whole variable domain DVKVTQSSRYLVKRTGEKVFLECVQDMDHENMFWYRQDPGLGLRLIYFSYDVKMKEKGDIPEGYSVSREKKERFSLILESASTNQTSMYLCASSSRQEVAYEQYFGPGTRLTVT.

The CDR3, as DNA: TGCGCCAGCAGCCAAGGCCGCGACAGGGGTAGTCCTCACTTAGAGCAGTTCTTC. Residues: CASSQGRDRGSPHLEQFF. This chain links TRBV4-1 with TRBJ2-1; 8 bases map to TRBD1. Germline-derived CDR1 and CDR2 are MGHRA and YSYEKL. This CDR3 is built from 18 residues. The J segment lost 10 bases and the V segment lost 1 base, leaving 18 bases of the junction unmatched.

The genes are TRBV5-1 and TRBJ2-1, with TRBD1 matching over 9 bases. The germline V gene has CDR1 SGHRS and CDR2 YFSETQ. The CDR3 is 15 amino acids. The trim removed 3 bases at V and 6 bases at J, leaving 7 bases unmatched. For the CDR3, the DNA is TGCGCCAGCAGCTCGGGACAGGGAATGGGCAATGAGCAGTTCTTC. Encoded protein: CASSSGQGMGNEQFF.

About this clone: The junction shows a germline mismatch at one end, possibly a read error. The chain employs TRBV7-7 and TRBJ2-7; 15 bases are a match to TRBD2. The CDR3 has 20 residues. Germline V lookup: CDR1 SSHAT, CDR2 FNYEAQ (reference sequence). The CDR3 reads CASSLGGLPGLAGGPYEQYF. CDR3 bases: TGTGCTAGCAGCTTAGGCGGACTACCGGGACTAGCGGGAGGTCCCTACGAGCAGTACTTC.

The chain couples TRBV12-3 or TRBV12-4 to TRBJ1-1; 8 bases match TRBD1. CDR3 length: 13 amino acids. After removal of 5 bases from V and 5 bases from J, the junction contained 4 bases not matched to a gene. CDR3 bases: TGTGCCAGCAGTACGAGGACAGGGACTGAAGCTTTCTTT. This codes for CASSTRTGTEAFF.

CDR3 residues: CASSPTRGAFF. DNA of the CDR3: TGTGCCAGCAGTCCCACACGGGGGGCTTTCTTT. This chain links TRBV28 with TRBJ1-1; D might be TRBD1 (5 bases). The CDR3 totals 11 residues. Germline V gives CDR1 MDHEN, CDR2 SYDVKM. V was cut by 5 bases and J by 11 bases, with 12 bases left in between.

This rearrangement joins TRBV5-8 to TRBJ1-5; D uncertain. The ends were cut back, 1 base at V and 5 bases at J, with 10 bases in the middle. This CDR3 is built from 14 residues. CDR1 SGHTS and CDR2 YDEGEE come from the germline V gene. CDR3 in DNA: TGTGCCAGCAGCTTGACGGGTACCTATCAGCCCCAGCATTTT. The encoded protein is CASSLTGTYQPQHF.

The rearrangement uses TRBV18 and TRBJ2-3; the match to TRBD2 covers 8 bases. The CDR3 sequence is 15 residues long. The germline CDR1 and CDR2 sequences are KGHSH and LQKENI. V was pared by 2 bases and J by 0 bases, with 1 base of the junction left unmatched. Written as DNA, the CDR3 is TGTGCCAGCTCACCATCTAGCGGGAGCACAGATACGCAGTATTTT. Translated, it gives CASSPSSGSTDTQYF.

The chain joins TRBV2 to TRBJ2-1, with D maybe TRBD1 (6 bases). This CDR3 is built from 14 residues. Germline loops: CDR1 SNHLY, CDR2 FYNNEI. V dropped 9 bases and J dropped 0 bases, with 12 bases sitting between them. The CDR3 nucleotides read TGTGCCAGTAGACAGGAATACTCCTACAATGAGCAGTTCTTC. This encodes CASRQEYSYNEQFF.

Concerning this clone itself: A read error may produce the germline difference seen at one junction end. Other DNA sequences in the sample encode the same CDR3. In nucleotides, the CDR3 is TGCGCCAGCAGTTTGGCAGTTAACTATGGCTACACCTTC. Protein sequence: CASSLAVNYGYTF. The V call is TRBV5-1, the J call TRBJ1-2, with unresolved D. CDR3 length equals 13 residues. Germline assignment: CDR1 SGHRS and CDR2 YFSETQ. The whole variable domain, remainder taken from reference TRBV5-1 and TRBJ1-2, is KAGVTQTPRYLIKTRGQQVTLSCSPISGHRSVSWYQQTPGQGLQFLFEYFSETQRNKGNFPGRFSGRQFSNSRSEMNVSTLELGDSALYLCASSLAVNYGYTFGSGTRLTVV.

The chain has TRBV15 and TRBJ1-6; 7 bases fit TRBD1. The J segment lost 11 bases and the V segment lost 9 bases, leaving 10 bases of the junction unmatched. The CDR3 is 13 amino acids. Looked up from germline, CDR1 is LNHNV and CDR2 is YYDKDF (reference sequence). The CDR3 DNA reads TGTGCCACTAAGACAGGGCTAGGGACACCCCTCCACTTT. Protein: CATKTGLGTPLHF.

The chain has TRBV5-1 and TRBJ2-2; D is unresolved. The germline V gene has CDR1 SGHRS and CDR2 YFSETQ. CDR3 length: 14 amino acids. V dropped 1 base and J dropped 4 bases, with 8 bases sitting between them. The CDR3 sequence: CASSLNPGTGELFF. The CDR3 nucleotides are TGCGCCAGCAGCTTGAATCCAGGCACCGGGGAGCTGTTTTTT.

V usage is TRBV6-5 and J usage is TRBJ2-3; D gene uncertain. This CDR3 region has 13 residues. The germline CDR1 and CDR2 sequences are MNHEY and SVGAGI. Trimming took off 0 bases at V and 10 bases at J, with 11 bases between the two ends. The CDR3 loop reads CASSYSLASAQYF. The CDR3 DNA reads as TGTGCCAGCAGTTACTCGCTCGCGTCGGCGCAGTATTTT.